This is a list of T cell receptor beta chains from one sample in a study of cytomegalovirus exposure and HLA in healthy donors. Produced via immunoSEQ multiplex PCR; TCRdb's table is partial and in-frame only. This sample carries roughly 52,000 clones, over 75% of them seen once, and the ten largest clones take about 2.9%. The sample comprised PBMCs. The source of these receptors is a man younger than 35 in good health and CMV-seronegative. Both conserved end residues are part of each CDR3. The D gene is left open where the match is weak. Size is omitted from some rows. Given values are once, few, many or a class for expanded clones.

>.|.|TRBV6-1|TRBJ2-2
TGTGCCAGCAGTGAAACGGCGAACACCGGGGAGCTGTTTTTT
CASSETANTGELFF
>TRBD1|.|TRBV13|TRBJ1-3
TGTGCCAGCAGCTCCCCCAGGGGGCGCCTTGGAAACACCATATATTTT
CASSSPRGRLGNTIYF
>.|.|TRBV15|TRBJ1-1
TGTGCCACCAGCAGAGAGACGGGCACTGAAGCTTTCTTT
CATSRETGTEAFF
>TRBD2|.|TRBV6-5|TRBJ2-7
TGTGCCAGCAGTTTCGGACTAGCGGGAGCCCACGAGCAGTACTTC
CASSFGLAGAHEQYF
>.|.|TRBV27|TRBJ2-3
TGTGCCAGCAGTCCCTATAGCACAGATACGCAGTATTTT
CASSPYSTDTQYF
>TRBD2|.|TRBV5-4|TRBJ2-1
TGTGCCAGCAGGGGGGTAGCGGGAGTTGAGCAGTTCTTC
CASRGVAGVEQFF
>.|few|TRBV21-1|TRBJ2-1
TGTGCCAGCAGCAAGGGCTGTAAGAATGAGCAGTTCTTC
CASSKGCKNEQFF
>TRBD1|.|TRBV19|TRBJ1-1
TGTGCCAGTAGTCCCTACTGGACAGGGGGAAATAATGAAGCTTTCTTT
CASSPYWTGGNNEAFF
>.|.|TRBV19|TRBJ1-5
TGTGCCAGTAGTACACCAACAGGTTTCAATCAGCCCCAGCATTTT
CASSTPTGFNQPQHF
>.|.|TRBV5-6|TRBJ1-2
TGTGCCAGCAGCTTGGGATCGTCCAGAAACTATGGCTACACCTTC
CASSLGSSRNYGYTF
>.|.|TRBV28|TRBJ2-3
TGTGCCAGCAGAGGCGGGAGCACAGATACGCAGTATTTT
CASRGGSTDTQYF
>.|.|TRBV6-1|TRBJ2-3
TGTGCCAGCAATGAAGTAGGGGGGGCAGGCACAGATACGCAGTATTTT
CASNEVGGAGTDTQYF
>TRBD2|.|TRBV2|TRBJ2-2
TGTGCCAGCAAGACCGGGAGGGCCGACACCGGGGAGCTGTTTTTT
CASKTGRADTGELFF
>.|.|TRBV28|TRBJ1-1
TGTGCCAGCAGTTTTCGGAGGACTGAAGCTTTCTTT
CASSFRRTEAFF
>TRBD2|.|TRBV11-2|TRBJ2-1
TGTGCCAGCAGCCGGACTAGCGGAGATTACAATGAGCAGTTCTTC
CASSRTSGDYNEQFF
>TRBD1|.|TRBV5-1|TRBJ2-5
TGCGCCAGCAGCTTGGGATTTGGGGACAGGGCGTTAGAGACCCAGTACTTC
CASSLGFGDRALETQYF
>TRBD1|.|TRBV15|TRBJ1-4
TGTGCCACCGGGGGTCTCAGGGGGAGTAGGGCTAATGAAAAACTGTTTTTT
CATGGLRGSRANEKLFF
>.|.|TRBV7-2|TRBJ2-1
TGTGCCAGCAGCTTTAGTGTCGGGTCATCCTCCTACAATGAGCAGTTCTTC
CASSFSVGSSSYNEQFF
>TRBD1|.|TRBV4-1|TRBJ1-2
TGCGCCAGCAGCCAAGCCGGGGGACAGGGGGCAATCTATGGCTACACCTTC
CASSQAGGQGAIYGYTF
>TRBD2|few|TRBV11-1|TRBJ2-7
TGTGCCAGCAGACGAGCGGGAGGATCCTCCTACGAGCAGTACTTC
CASRRAGGSSYEQYF
>.|.|TRBV18|TRBJ1-1
TGTGCCAGCTCACCAAAGGAGCAGGGTACAACTGAAGCTTTCTTT
CASSPKEQGTTEAFF
>.|.|TRBV2|TRBJ1-3
TGTGCCAGCAGCCAGGACGGGGGAAGCTCTGGAAACACCATATATTTT
CASSQDGGSSGNTIYF
>TRBD1|.|TRBV15|TRBJ2-7
TGTGCCACCCTGGCGACAGGGGGCTACGAGCAGTACTTC
CATLATGGYEQYF
>.|.|TRBV13|TRBJ2-1
TGTGCCAGCAGCCACCACGTGGCGGGGCGGGTTGAGCAGTTCTTC
CASSHHVAGRVEQFF
>TRBD1|.|TRBV13|TRBJ2-7
TGTGCCAGCAGCCTCGGGACAGGGGGCGACGAGCAGTACTTC
CASSLGTGGDEQYF
>.|.|TRBV13|TRBJ2-7
TGTGCCAGCAGCTCTTCCTACGAGCAGTACTTC
CASSSSYEQYF
>TRBD1|.|TRBV2|TRBJ1-5
TGTGCCAGCAACCGACAGGGAAATAATCAGCCCCAGCATTTT
CASNRQGNNQPQHF
>.|.|TRBV18|TRBJ2-7
TGTGCCAGCTCACCACGGGGCGACGAGCAGTACTTC
CASSPRGDEQYF
>.|.|TRBV11-2|TRBJ2-1
TGTGCCAGCAGCGGGACAAACTACAATGAGCAGTTCTTC
CASSGTNYNEQFF
>.|.|TRBV10-3|TRBJ1-3
TGTGCCATCAGTGAGACAGGGTTCTCTGGAAACACCATATATTTT
CAISETGFSGNTIYF
>.|.|TRBV4-1|TRBJ2-7
TGCGCCAGCAGCCAAGTTAGTACTAGCAGCTCCTACGAGCAGTACTTC
CASSQVSTSSSYEQYF
>TRBD1|.|TRBV5-6|TRBJ2-5
TGTGCCAGCAGCTTGGGACAGGGTTCAGCAGAGACCCAGTACTTC
CASSLGQGSAETQYF
>.|.|TRBV6-5|TRBJ2-3
TGTGCCAGCCAAGCTCCGGTAGCGGGCACAGATACGCAGTATTTT
CASQAPVAGTDTQYF
>.|few|TRBV2|TRBJ1-2
TGTGCCAGCAGTGAAAGCTCCATCTATGGCTACACCTTC
CASSESSIYGYTF
>TRBD2|once|TRBV7-9|TRBJ2-1
TGTGCCAGCAGCTTAGTCGGGAGGGGATTGAATGAGCAGTTCTTC
CASSLVGRGLNEQFF
>.|.|TRBV18|TRBJ2-5
TGTGCCAGCTCACCGTATGGACAGCAGGAGACCCAGTACTTC
CASSPYGQQETQYF
>TRBD2|.|TRBV7-6|TRBJ2-1
TGTGCCAGCAGCAATGAGGGACTAGCTGCCGCACATACCTACAATGAGCAGTTCTTC
CASSNEGLAAAHTYNEQFF
>TRBD1|.|TRBV6-5|TRBJ1-5
TGTGCCAGCAGTTACGCCAGGGGGAGCAATCAGCCCCAGCATTTT
CASSYARGSNQPQHF
>.|.|TRBV6-5|TRBJ2-5
TGTGCCAGCAGTTACTTGGAGGGAGTCGAGACCCAGTACTTC
CASSYLEGVETQYF
>.|.|TRBV19|TRBJ1-1
TGTGCCAGTATATCACCCGGGGGGGCTACCACTGAAGCTTTCTTT
CASISPGGATTEAFF
>.|.|TRBV19|TRBJ1-1
TGTGCCAGTAGTGAAACAGGGATGGGGACTGAAGCTTTCTTT
CASSETGMGTEAFF